Following are 24 T cell receptor beta chains from one sample sequenced in a study of blood T cell dynamics during melanoma immunotherapy. TCRdb's copy holds only in-frame clones and misses some; the assay was immunoSEQ multiplex PCR. Of 15,000 or so clones listed, 84% are singletons. Time point noted: pre-treatment baseline. Specimen: blood, collected from a patient treated with checkpoint blockade. These receptors were collected from a human donor with melanoma.

Worth noting for this clone: An end of the junction does not agree with germline; a read error may underlie this. The chain links TRBV4-3 to TRBJ1-2; 10 bases agree with TRBD1. The CDR3 has 16 residues. CDR1 LGHNA and CDR2 YSLEER come from the germline V gene. CDR3 bases: TGCTCCAGCAGCCAAGGGACCGGGACAGGGGCTCAGGGCTACACCTTC. Protein: CSSSQGTGTGAQGYTF.

The chain carries TRBV7-8 and TRBJ2-1; either TRBD1 or TRBD2 may fit D (5 bases each). Deletions cut 3 bases from V and 4 bases from J, with 28 bases between. The CDR3 length is 20 residues. Germline loops: CDR1 SGHVS, CDR2 FQNEAQ. The CDR3 DNA sequence: TGTGCCAGCAGCTTCCAAAAGAACCCGGGACCCAGGGTCGCTTACAATGAGCAGTTCTTC. As protein: CASSFQKNPGPRVAYNEQFF.

The chain is built from TRBV5-6 and TRBJ1-2; D gene unclear. The V gene's germline CDR1 is SGHDT and CDR2 YYEEEE. V shed 0 bases and J shed 4 bases, with 16 bases lying between them. The CDR3 is 16 amino acids. Here the CDR3 DNA reads TGTGCCAGCAGCTTGGGAGGCGGGGTATCTGGCTATGGCTACACCTTC. Protein sequence: CASSLGGGVSGYGYTF.

The CDR3 DNA follows: TGTGCCAGCAGCCCCAGGGACAGGGGTCACAATAACTATGGCTACACCTTC. Protein: CASSPRDRGHNNYGYTF. The genes are TRBV11-3 and TRBJ1-2; 10 positions agree with TRBD1. The V gene's germline CDR1 is SGHNT and CDR2 YENEEA. V shed 5 bases, J shed 1 base, and the junction held 10 bases outside the gene matches. This CDR3 has 17 residues.

This chain uses TRBV2 with TRBJ2-5; tentative D call: TRBD2 (5 bases). Germline V lookup: CDR1 SNHLY, CDR2 FYNNEI. Trimming removed 4 bases from V and 9 bases from J, with 12 bases in between. This CDR3 region has 12 residues. The CDR3, as DNA: TGTGCCAGCAGTGGCATACTAGGGCCCCAGTACTTC. This sequence encodes CASSGILGPQYF.

This clone appeared a few times. The V and J genes are TRBV5-6 and TRBJ1-2; D ambiguous. The CDR3 is 12 amino acids. Trimming stripped 0 bases from V and 4 bases from J, with 4 bases between. Germline V gene lookup returns CDR1 SGHDT and CDR2 YYEEEE. The chain's CDR3 is CASSLAGYGYTF. The CDR3, as DNA: TGTGCCAGCAGCTTGGCTGGCTATGGCTACACCTTC.

This rearrangement joins TRBV11-2 to TRBJ2-2; tentatively, D is TRBD1 (5 bases). Germline V gene data show CDR1 as SGHAT and CDR2 as FQNNGV. The CDR3 spans 15 residues. Trimming took off 1 base at V and 7 bases at J, with 13 bases between the two ends. CDR3 DNA sequence: TGTGCCAGCAGCTTAGTGGTAGGGGTGGTCGGGGAGCTGTTTTTT. It codes for CASSLVVGVVGELFF.

The chain links TRBV19 to TRBJ2-7; D possibly uses TRBD1 or TRBD2 (5 bases each). The CDR3 sequence is 15 residues long. Trimming removed 4 bases at V and 6 bases at J, with 19 bases between. Germline V lookup: CDR1 LNHDA, CDR2 SQIVND (reference sequence). The CDR3 region is CASSRTMGVVFEQYF. Here the CDR3 DNA reads TGTGCCAGTAGTAGGACGATGGGGGTTGTCTTCGAGCAGTACTTC.

V is TRBV5-1 and J is TRBJ2-7; D assignment may be TRBD1 or TRBD2 (5 bases each). The length of the CDR3 is 14 residues. From germline, CDR1 is SGHRS and CDR2 YFSETQ. V lost 3 bases and J lost 1, with 11 bases in between. CDR3 nucleotides: TGCGCCAGCAGCTCGACAGAGCGGTCCTACGAGCAGTACTTC. Protein: CASSSTERSYEQYF.

The genes are TRBV2 and TRBJ2-2; D uncertain. V was pared by 5 bases and J by 6 bases, with 10 bases between. Germline lookup yields CDR1 SNHLY and CDR2 FYNNEI. CDR3 length equals 13 residues. For the CDR3, the DNA is TGTGCCAGCAGTCCCCGATTCGCCGGGGAGCTGTTTTTT. Translated: CASSPRFAGELFF. Combining the CDR3 with reference TRBV2 and TRBJ2-2 gives the whole variable domain EPEVTQTPSHQVTQMGQEVILRCVPISNHLYFYWYRQILGQKVEFLVSFYNNEISEKSEIFDDQFSVERPDGSNFTLKIRSTKLEDSAMYFCASSPRFAGELFFGEGSRLTVL.

The rearrangement links TRBV2 to TRBJ1-1; D is undetermined. V dropped 1 base and J dropped 4 bases, with 7 bases sitting between them. The CDR3 is 13 residues long. Germline V lookup: CDR1 SNHLY, CDR2 FYNNEI. The CDR3 DNA sequence: TGTGCCAGCAGTGAAGAGTCCTTCACTGAAGCTTTCTTT. It yields the protein CASSEESFTEAFF.

This chain links TRBV15 with TRBJ1-1; D unclear. The CDR3 is made up of 16 amino acids. Trimming took off 0 bases at V and 4 bases at J, with 15 bases between the two ends. Germline V lookup: CDR1 LNHNV, CDR2 YYDKDF (reference sequence). Here the CDR3 reads CATSRDMGLMGTEAFF. The CDR3 coding sequence is TGTGCCACCAGCAGAGATATGGGCCTAATGGGCACTGAAGCTTTCTTT.

This chain connects TRBV9 to TRBJ2-3; unclear D gene. This CDR3 comprises 14 residues. Trimming removed 2 bases from V and 6 bases from J, with 13 bases in between. Per germline, CDR1 SGDLS and CDR2 YYNGEE. The CDR3 DNA follows: TGTGCCAGCAGCGTTAGCCCGGGCCGGGATACGCAGTATTTT. This gives the protein CASSVSPGRDTQYF.

This sequence joins TRBV2 and TRBJ2-1, with D possibly called TRBD1 or TRBD2 (5 bases each). Trimming removed 9 bases at V and 0 bases at J, with 15 bases between. CDR1 is SNHLY, CDR2 FYNNEI, per germline. CDR3 length: 15 residues. CDR3 region: CASIRTLGSYNEQFF. The CDR3 nucleotides are TGTGCCAGTATTAGGACACTAGGCTCCTACAATGAGCAGTTCTTC.

The gene calls are TRBV7-9 and TRBJ1-5, with D hard to call. V dropped 5 bases and J dropped 1 base, with 12 bases sitting between them. Germline lookup yields CDR1 SEHNR and CDR2 FQNEAQ (reference sequence). CDR3 length: 15 amino acids. The CDR3 nucleotides read TGTGCCAGCAGCCCGGACTCAATAAGCAATCAGCCCCAGCATTTT. Translated, it gives CASSPDSISNQPQHF.

The chain is built from TRBV4-2 and TRBJ1-2; TRBD1 might be the D (5 bases). The germline CDR1 and CDR2 sequences are LGHNA and YNFKEQ. There are 17 residues in the CDR3. The V gene lost 0 bases and the J gene lost 3 bases, with 17 bases spanning the gap. Here the CDR3 reads CASSQDLGGKSDYGYTF. The CDR3, as DNA: TGTGCCAGCAGCCAAGATCTGGGGGGGAAGAGTGACTATGGCTACACCTTC.

This clone has just one count. The CDR3 DNA is TGTGCCAGCAGTTACTCGAAAGGCTCCTACGAGCAGTACTTC. It encodes CASSYSKGSYEQYF. This sequence joins TRBV6-6 and TRBJ2-7; D not resolved. This CDR3 spans 14 amino acids. Trimming pared 0 bases from V and 0 bases from J, leaving 6 bases between. The germline V gene encodes CDR1 MNHNY and CDR2 SVGAGI (reference sequence).

This chain links TRBV27 with TRBJ2-7, with a weak D call TRBD1 (6 bases). CDR3 length equals 15 residues. The germline V gene has CDR1 MNHEY and CDR2 SMNVEV (reference sequence). Trimming stripped 7 bases from V and 10 bases from J, with 26 bases between. The CDR3 sequence is CASIPWGPGNTVQYF. In DNA, the CDR3 is TGTGCCAGCATCCCCTGGGGGCCAGGCAATACCGTACAGTACTTC.

The chain recombines TRBV5-4 with TRBJ2-1; tentatively, D is TRBD1 (6 bases). CDR3 length equals 16 residues. Between the trimmed V and J ends, which lost 4 bases and 1 base, there was a span of 15 bases. Germline assignment: CDR1 SGHNT and CDR2 YYREEE (reference sequence). In nucleotides, the CDR3 is TGTGCCAGCAGCGTGAACAGGGTCGGGTCCTACAATGAGCAGTTCTTC. This codes for CASSVNRVGSYNEQFF.

The chain links TRBV19 to TRBJ1-1; 7 nucleotides agree with TRBD1. Looked up from germline, CDR1 is LNHDA and CDR2 is SQIVND (reference sequence). The CDR3 totals 14 residues. Losses at the gene ends were 6 bases for V and 0 bases for J; bases not matched to a gene: 4. CDR3 DNA: TGTGCCAGTAGGAGGGGGACAGTGAACACTGAAGCTTTCTTT. It translates to CASRRGTVNTEAFF.

The chain is built from TRBV7-9 and TRBJ2-3; tentatively, D is TRBD2 (5 bases). In germline, CDR1 is SEHNR, CDR2 FQNEAQ (reference sequence). This CDR3 region has 14 residues. Trimming removed 5 bases at V and 5 bases at J, with 14 bases between. The CDR3 protein is CASSPTRAGDTQYF. The CDR3 DNA reads as TGTGCCAGCAGCCCCACCCGGGCGGGAGATACGCAGTATTTT.

The V call is TRBV28, the J call TRBJ1-3, with a weak D call TRBD1 (6 bases). Trimming stripped 6 bases from V and 4 bases from J, with 13 bases between. This CDR3 spans 14 amino acids. Germline CDR1 is MDHEN and CDR2 is SYDVKM. The chain's CDR3 is CASSPGGGGNTIYF. CDR3 DNA sequence: TGTGCCAGCAGCCCGGGAGGGGGAGGAAACACCATATATTTT.

J is TRBJ2-1 and V is TRBV7-9, with 12 positions matching TRBD2. Germline values: CDR1 SEHNR, CDR2 FQNEAQ (reference sequence). Trimming removed 4 bases from V and 9 bases from J; junction bases left unmatched: 19. The CDR3 length is 19 residues. CDR3 in amino acids: CASSSLPPPTSGREGEQFF. The CDR3 DNA is TGTGCCAGCAGCTCACTCCCCCCGCCGACTAGCGGGAGAGAGGGTGAGCAGTTCTTC.

This rearrangement joins TRBV5-1 to TRBJ2-7; 9 bases align to TRBD2. Unmatched junction bases numbered 23, after V lost 0 bases and J lost 4 bases. This CDR3 has 21 amino acids. The germline gives CDR1 SGHRS, CDR2 YFSETQ. The CDR3 here is CASSLVLRASGKRLGEYEQYF. The CDR3, as DNA: TGCGCCAGCAGCTTGGTTCTTCGGGCTAGCGGGAAAAGGTTGGGGGAATACGAGCAGTACTTC.